These T cell receptor beta chains were read from a single sample in a study of blood T cell repertoires in COVID-19. Method: immunoSEQ multiplex PCR; TCRdb's copy keeps in-frame clones and lacks some. The sample has about 200,000 clones, under 90% seen once. Sequencing input: peripheral blood. These receptors all stem from a woman aged 40 to 50 with active or convalescent COVID-19. The CDR3 runs from the conserved cysteine through the conserved F or W. The D gene is left open where the match is weak. Expanded clones get a size class; other rows say once, few or many, or leave the size out.

CDR3 protein | CDR3 DNA | clone size | V gene | CDR3 length | J gene | D gene
CASSYLGVSYEQYF | TGTGCCAGCAGTTACTTAGGGGTTTCCTACGAGCAGTACTTC | few | TRBV6-5 | 14 | TRBJ2-7 | .
CASTPGQRNEKLFF | TGTGCCAGCACCCCGGGACAGCGTAATGAAAAACTGTTTTTT | . | TRBV9 | 14 | TRBJ1-4 | TRBD1
CASSQEGGAFPDTQYF | TGTGCCAGCAGCCAAGAGGGGGGAGCTTTCCCAGATACGCAGTATTTT | once | TRBV4-2 | 16 | TRBJ2-3 | .
CASSQNNQPQHF | TGTGCCAGTAGTCAGAACAATCAGCCCCAGCATTTT | . | TRBV19 | 12 | TRBJ1-5 | .
CASSFRGSYNEQFF | TGTGCCAGCAGCTTCCGGGGCTCCTACAATGAGCAGTTCTTC | . | TRBV7-9 | 14 | TRBJ2-1 | .
CASSINPAGELFF | TGTGCCAGCAGTATCAACCCGGCCGGGGAGCTGTTTTTT | . | TRBV12-3/TRBV12-4 | 13 | TRBJ2-2 | .
CACSGRETQYF | TGTGCCTGTAGCGGGAGAGAGACCCAGTACTTC | many | TRBV30 | 11 | TRBJ2-5 | TRBD2
CASSDTGTGNTGELFF | TGTGCCAGCAGTGACACCGGGACAGGGAACACCGGGGAGCTGTTTTTT | . | TRBV6-4 | 16 | TRBJ2-2 | TRBD1
CATSRVNRGYSQPQHF | TGTGCCACCAGCAGAGTCAACAGGGGGTATAGTCAGCCCCAGCATTTT | . | TRBV15 | 16 | TRBJ1-5 | TRBD1
CASSLEGGSNTGELFF | TGCGCCAGCAGCTTGGAGGGAGGATCGAACACCGGGGAGCTGTTTTTT | . | TRBV5-1 | 16 | TRBJ2-2 | .